This passage covers 22 T cell receptor beta chains from one sample sequenced in a study of Ad26.COV2.S vaccination and SARS-CoV-2 variants. Libraries were prepared by immunoSEQ multiplex PCR; TCRdb keeps only in-frame clonotypes and omits some of them. The table includes about 350,000 clones, 88% detected once. The treatment here: about 20 received Ad26.COV2.S at low or high dose, single or two shots; a few received placebo; per-sample allocation not given. Day 63 following the first vaccine or placebo injection was when the samples were taken. Here the sequenced sample was peripheral blood, taken in a trial of Ad26.COV2.S vaccine versus placebo. The receptors stem from a person between 18 and 60 years old who received the Ad26.COV2.S COVID-19 vaccine or a placebo.

The chain is built from TRBV19 and TRBJ1-5; D remains unclear. The CDR3 runs 14 residues. The V gene's germline CDR1 is LNHDA and CDR2 SQIVND (reference sequence). Trimming pared 3 bases from V and 0 bases from J, leaving 6 bases between. The CDR3 spells CASSISYSNQPQHF. CDR3 DNA: TGTGCCAGTAGTATCAGTTATAGCAATCAGCCCCAGCATTTT.

This chain links TRBV28 with TRBJ2-7; TRBD1 agrees at 9 bases. V dropped 5 bases and J dropped 3; count of bases not matched to a gene: 5. CDR3 length equals 14 residues. CDR1 MDHEN and CDR2 SYDVKM come from the germline V gene. CDR3 sequence reads: CASSQLTGGYEQYF. The CDR3 DNA follows: TGTGCCAGCAGTCAACTGACAGGGGGCTACGAGCAGTACTTC.

This sequence joins TRBV20-1 and TRBJ2-5; D is unresolved. The CDR3 totals 10 residues. The ends were cut back, 5 bases at V and 7 bases at J, with 8 bases in the middle. Germline V gene data show CDR1 as DFQATT and CDR2 as SNEGSKA (reference sequence). CDR3 amino acids: CSAPAGTQYF. The CDR3 DNA sequence: TGCAGTGCTCCCGCCGGGACCCAGTACTTC.

The V gene is TRBV4-3, the J gene TRBJ2-1; D call uncertain. Germline CDR1 reads LGHNA; CDR2 reads YSLEER. This CDR3 region has 15 residues. Trimming removed 1 base at V and 10 bases at J, with 17 bases between. This CDR3 is CASSQVVVGQEEQFF. Here the CDR3 DNA reads TGCGCCAGCAGCCAAGTTGTCGTGGGTCAGGAAGAGCAGTTCTTC.

The chain carries TRBV5-6 and TRBJ2-7; D remains ambiguous. Deletions cut 2 bases from V and 3 bases from J, with 9 bases between. The CDR3 is made up of 13 amino acids. Germline-derived CDR1 and CDR2 are SGHDT and YYEEEE. The CDR3 loop is CASSLTDNYEQYF. In DNA form, the CDR3 reads TGTGCCAGCAGCTTAACAGATAACTACGAGCAGTACTTC.

The V and J genes are TRBV7-9 and TRBJ1-1; D is possibly TRBD1 (6 bases). The CDR3 is 16 amino acids. In germline, CDR1 is SEHNR, CDR2 FQNEAQ (reference sequence). V was clipped by 3 bases and J by 3 bases, with 17 bases between them. CDR3 amino acids: CASSLGYREGYTEAFF. CDR3 DNA sequence: TGTGCCAGCAGCTTGGGGTACAGGGAAGGCTACACTGAAGCTTTCTTT.

The chain combines TRBV5-1 with TRBJ1-5; 10 bases agree with TRBD1. This CDR3 has 15 residues. The V gene end was trimmed by 4 bases and the J gene end by 4 bases; junction bases not matched to a gene: 5. In germline, CDR1 is SGHRS, CDR2 YFSETQ. The CDR3 DNA is TGCGCCAGCAGCGCGACAGGGGGCTCGAATCAGCCCCAGCATTTT. It specifies CASSATGGSNQPQHF.

The rearrangement links TRBV6-6 to TRBJ1-5, with D unclear. Germline V CDR1 and CDR2: MNHNY, SVGAGI (reference sequence). The CDR3 spans 12 residues. V was clipped by 7 bases and J by 10 bases, with 14 bases between them. CDR3: CASTASREPQHF. Written as DNA, the CDR3 is TGTGCCAGCACGGCGTCGCGAGAACCCCAGCATTTT.

The chain recombines TRBV29-1 with TRBJ2-2; 7 bases match TRBD2. Trimming at V came to 6 bases and at J to 7 bases, leaving 8 bases not matched to a gene. CDR1 SQVTM and CDR2 ANQGSEA come from the germline V gene. This CDR3 region has 13 residues. This CDR3 is CSVPGGYGGELFF. The CDR3 DNA sequence: TGCAGCGTCCCGGGAGGTTATGGCGGGGAGCTGTTTTTT.

The chain recombines TRBV6-5 with TRBJ1-1, with 7 bases identical to TRBD1. V lost 5 bases to trimming and J lost 1 base; unmatched junction nucleotides: 4. The CDR3 loop spans 14 amino acids. The germline V gene encodes CDR1 MNHEY and CDR2 SVGAGI. CDR3 sequence reads: CASSRDRTNTEAFF. CDR3 nucleotide sequence: TGTGCCAGCAGTAGGGACAGAACGAACACTGAAGCTTTCTTT.

The rearrangement links TRBV6-2 or TRBV6-3 to TRBJ1-6, with 7 bases fitting TRBD1. The J segment lost 0 bases and the V segment lost 2 bases, leaving 7 bases of the junction unmatched. Germline CDR1 reads MNHEY; CDR2 reads SVGEGT. The CDR3 sequence is 18 residues long. CDR3 nucleotides: TGTGCCAGCAGTTACCCCATGACAGGGAGCTCCTATAATTCACCCCTCCACTTT. Translated, it gives CASSYPMTGSSYNSPLHF.

The rearrangement uses TRBV7-2 and TRBJ1-3; no definite D call. V was shortened by 5 bases and J by 0 bases, with 8 bases between the two germline ends. This CDR3 is built from 14 residues. From germline, CDR1 is SGHTA and CDR2 FQGNSA. The CDR3 sequence is CASSISYSGNTIYF. The CDR3 DNA reads TGTGCCAGCAGCATCAGTTACTCTGGAAACACCATATATTTT.

This clone was seen a handful of times. The V gene is TRBV5-1, the J gene TRBJ2-1; the match to TRBD1 covers 9 bases. Germline assignment: CDR1 SGHRS and CDR2 YFSETQ. Trimming at V came to 4 bases and at J to 7 bases, leaving 12 bases not matched to a gene. This CDR3 is 16 amino acids long. The CDR3 nucleotides are TGCGCCAGCAGCAGTACAGGGTGGACAGGGGATAATGAGCAGTTCTTC. Amino acid sequence: CASSSTGWTGDNEQFF. Full variable domain (remainder filled in from reference TRBV5-1 and TRBJ2-1): KAGVTQTPRYLIKTRGQQVTLSCSPISGHRSVSWYQQTPGQGLQFLFEYFSETQRNKGNFPGRFSGRQFSNSRSEMNVSTLELGDSALYLCASSSTGWTGDNEQFFGPGTRLTVL.

CDR3 bases: TGTGCCAGCAGTGACACAATGAACACTGAAGCTTTCTTT. This codes for CASSDTMNTEAFF. The rearrangement uses TRBV6-4 and TRBJ1-1; D not certain. Trimming removed 2 bases from V and 0 bases from J, with 4 bases in between. The length of the CDR3 is 13 residues. Germline V gene lookup returns CDR1 MRHNA and CDR2 SNTAGT.

This chain links TRBV28 with TRBJ1-5; no reliable D call. The CDR3 consists of 11 residues. Trimming stripped 5 bases from V and 3 bases from J, with 2 bases between. From germline, CDR1 is MDHEN and CDR2 SYDVKM. CDR3 sequence (DNA): TGTGCCAGCAGTGCCAATCAGCCCCAGCATTTT. Its protein product is CASSANQPQHF.

J is TRBJ2-7 and V is TRBV4-2, with 7 bases identical to TRBD2. This CDR3 contains 16 residues. V trimming: 0 bases; J trimming: 2 bases; junction bases outside the gene matches: 7. Germline-derived CDR1 and CDR2 are LGHNA and YNFKEQ. The CDR3 region is CASSQEASGEPYEQYF. CDR3 coding DNA: TGTGCCAGCAGCCAAGAGGCTAGCGGAGAACCCTACGAGCAGTACTTC.

This sequence joins TRBV6-5 and TRBJ2-1; 14 nucleotides align to TRBD2. The CDR3 consists of 14 residues. J gave up 10 bases and V 6 bases, and 5 bases lay outside the gene matches. Germline CDR1 is MNHEY and CDR2 is SVGAGI. The chain's CDR3 is CASRPGLAGVEQFF. The CDR3 DNA reads TGTGCCAGCAGACCGGGACTAGCGGGAGTAGAGCAGTTCTTC.

Only one count was recorded for this clone. The rearrangement links TRBV6-5 to TRBJ1-3, with D possibly being TRBD1 (5 bases). The CDR3 runs 12 residues. Trimming left V 7 bases short and J 7 bases short, with 11 bases between. Looked up from germline, CDR1 is MNHEY and CDR2 is SVGAGI. CDR3 DNA sequence: TGTGCCAGCAATCGAGCAGGGAACACCATATATTTT. Translated: CASNRAGNTIYF.

This clone appeared a few times. V gene TRBV30 combines with J gene TRBJ2-3; 10 bases map to TRBD2. The germline V gene has CDR1 GTSNPN and CDR2 SVGIG (reference sequence). CDR3 length: 15 residues. The junction had 2 bases not matched to a gene; V was cut back by 0 bases and J by 2 bases. CDR3 nucleotides: TGTGCCTGGAGTGTGAGCGGGGGGGCCACAGATACGCAGTATTTT. This translates into CAWSVSGGATDTQYF.

The chain uses TRBV19 and TRBJ1-4; maybe TRBD1 (5 bases). CDR1 LNHDA and CDR2 SQIVND come from the germline V gene (reference sequence). CDR3 length equals 13 residues. V lost 4 bases and J 8 bases, leaving 11 bases between the germline ends. The chain's CDR3 is CASSTGTGEKLFF. CDR3 coding DNA: TGTGCCAGTAGTACCGGGACGGGGGAAAAACTGTTTTTT.

This chain joins TRBV5-1 and TRBJ2-7; D call uncertain. The germline V gene encodes CDR1 SGHRS and CDR2 YFSETQ. Trimming removed 3 bases at V and 3 bases at J, with 7 bases between. This CDR3 has 12 amino acids. The CDR3, as DNA: TGCGCCAGCAGCTCGCAGGACTACGAGCAGTACTTC. It specifies CASSSQDYEQYF. The full variable domain, with the rest looked up from reference TRBV5-1 and TRBJ2-7, is KAGVTQTPRYLIKTRGQQVTLSCSPISGHRSVSWYQQTPGQGLQFLFEYFSETQRNKGNFPGRFSGRQFSNSRSEMNVSTLELGDSALYLCASSSQDYEQYFGPGTRLTVT.

This sequence joins TRBV2 and TRBJ1-5; 10 bases match TRBD1. With 7 bases clipped from V and 2 bases from J, the junction kept 2 bases outside the gene matches. Germline V lookup: CDR1 SNHLY, CDR2 FYNNEI. There are 14 residues in the CDR3. CDR3 in amino acids: CASTTGGGNQPQHF. The DNA of the CDR3 is TGTGCCAGCACGACAGGGGGCGGCAATCAGCCCCAGCATTTT.